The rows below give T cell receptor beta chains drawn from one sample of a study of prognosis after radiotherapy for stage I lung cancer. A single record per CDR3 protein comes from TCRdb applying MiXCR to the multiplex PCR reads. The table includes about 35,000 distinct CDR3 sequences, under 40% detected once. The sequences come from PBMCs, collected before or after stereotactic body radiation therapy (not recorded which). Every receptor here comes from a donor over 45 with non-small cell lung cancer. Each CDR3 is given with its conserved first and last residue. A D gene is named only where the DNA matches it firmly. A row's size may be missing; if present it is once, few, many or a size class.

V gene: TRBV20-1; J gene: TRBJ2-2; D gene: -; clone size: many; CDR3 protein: CSARVGGVSTGELFF; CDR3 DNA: TGCAGTGCTAGAGTCGGTGGGGTGAGCACCGGGGAGCTGTTTTTT
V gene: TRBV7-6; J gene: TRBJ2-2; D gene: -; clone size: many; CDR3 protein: CASTRNGGETGELFF; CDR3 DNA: TGTGCCAGCACCCGTAACGGGGGAGAGACCGGGGAGCTGTTTTTT
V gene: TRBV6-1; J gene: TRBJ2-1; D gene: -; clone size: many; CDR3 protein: CASSVAAYNEQFF; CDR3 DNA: TGTGCCAGCAGTGTAGCGGCCTACAATGAGCAGTTCTTC
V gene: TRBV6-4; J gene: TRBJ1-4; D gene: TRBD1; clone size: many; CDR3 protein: CASSEQGSEKLFF; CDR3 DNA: TGTGCCAGCAGTGAACAGGGGAGTGAAAAACTGTTTTTT
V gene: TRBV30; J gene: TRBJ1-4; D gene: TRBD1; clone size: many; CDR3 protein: CAWNRGDEKLFF; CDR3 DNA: TGTGCCTGGAACAGGGGTGATGAAAAACTGTTTTTT
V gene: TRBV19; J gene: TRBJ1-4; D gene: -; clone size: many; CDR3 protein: CASSNRRAFEKLFF; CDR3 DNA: TGTGCCAGTAGCAATAGGAGGGCTTTTGAAAAACTGTTTTTT
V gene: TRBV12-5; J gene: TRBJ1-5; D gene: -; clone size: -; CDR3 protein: CASGLVPRGWGLQAGNQPQHF; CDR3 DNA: TGTGCTAGTGGTTTGGTACCCCGGGGTTGGGGGCTCCAGGCGGGCAATCAGCCCCAGCATTTT
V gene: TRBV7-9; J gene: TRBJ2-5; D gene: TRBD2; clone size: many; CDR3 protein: CASSPLAGVQETQYF; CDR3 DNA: TGTGCCAGCAGCCCGTTGGCGGGGGTACAAGAGACCCAGTACTTC
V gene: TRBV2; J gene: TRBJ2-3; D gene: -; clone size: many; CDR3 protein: CASSEGRRTDTQYF; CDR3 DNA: TGTGCCAGCAGTGAAGGTCGACGCACAGATACGCAGTATTTT
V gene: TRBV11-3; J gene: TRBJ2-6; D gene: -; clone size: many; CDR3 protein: CASGVSSGANVLTF; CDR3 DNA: TGTGCCAGTGGGGTTTCCTCTGGGGCCAACGTCCTGACTTTC
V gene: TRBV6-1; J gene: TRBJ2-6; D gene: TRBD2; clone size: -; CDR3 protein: CASSVISGTAGPNVLTF; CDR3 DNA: TGTGCCAGCAGTGTGATTAGCGGGACGGCTGGGCCCAACGTCCTGACTTTC
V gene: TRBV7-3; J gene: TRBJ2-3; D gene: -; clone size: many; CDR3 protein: CASSLASIGTQYF; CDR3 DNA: TGTGCCAGCAGCTTAGCCAGTATCGGTACGCAGTATTTT
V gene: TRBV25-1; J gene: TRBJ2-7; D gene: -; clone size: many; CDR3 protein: CASSDAGEQYF; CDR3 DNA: TGTGCCAGCAGTGATGCTGGCGAGCAGTACTTC
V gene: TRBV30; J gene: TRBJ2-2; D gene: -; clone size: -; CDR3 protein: CSWSRTGAMGWELFF; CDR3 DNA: TGTTCCTGGAGCCGGACGGGGGCCATGGGCTGGGAGCTGTTTTTT
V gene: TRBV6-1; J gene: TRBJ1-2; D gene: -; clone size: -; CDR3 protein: CASIGGMTYCYTF; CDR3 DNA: TGTGCCAGCATAGGCGGCATGACCTATTGCTACACCTTC
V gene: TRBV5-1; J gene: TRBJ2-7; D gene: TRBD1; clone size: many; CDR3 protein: CASSFGTGTTYEQYF; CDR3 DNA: TGCGCCAGCAGCTTCGGGACAGGGACGACCTACGAGCAGTACTTC
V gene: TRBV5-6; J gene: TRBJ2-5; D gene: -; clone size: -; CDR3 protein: CASSLSYSKETQYF; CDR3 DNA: TGTGCCAGCAGCTTGTCCTACAGCAAAGAGACCCAGTACTTC
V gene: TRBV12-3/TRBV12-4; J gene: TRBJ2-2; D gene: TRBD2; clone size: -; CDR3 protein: CASRRTSPSGGLELFF; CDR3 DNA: TGTGCCAGCAGACGAACCTCTCCTAGCGGGGGATTGGAGCTGTTTTTT
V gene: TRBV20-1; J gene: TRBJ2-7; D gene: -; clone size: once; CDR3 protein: CSALTVTPYDQYF; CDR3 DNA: TGCAGTGCCCTTACAGTGACCCCCTACGATCAGTACTTC
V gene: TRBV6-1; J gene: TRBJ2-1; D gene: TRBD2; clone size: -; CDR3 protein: CAGTLAGGPNSYNEQLF; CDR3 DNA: TGTGCAGGGACACTAGCGGGGGGCCCAAACTCCTACAATGAGCAGTTATTC
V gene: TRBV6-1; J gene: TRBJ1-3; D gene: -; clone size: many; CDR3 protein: CASSEGTAWGSGNTIYF; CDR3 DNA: TGTGCCAGCAGTGAAGGGACAGCATGGGGCTCTGGAAACACCATATATTTT
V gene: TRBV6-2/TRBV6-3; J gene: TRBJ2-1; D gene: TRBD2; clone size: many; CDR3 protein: CASSYTGTSGRAVSYNEQFF; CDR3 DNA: TGTGCCAGCAGTTACACCGGGACTAGCGGGAGGGCCGTCTCCTACAATGAGCAGTTCTTC
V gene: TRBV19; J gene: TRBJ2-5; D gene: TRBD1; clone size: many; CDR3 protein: CASSMSDRAQETQYF; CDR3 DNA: TGTGCCAGTAGTATGTCGGACAGGGCGCAAGAGACCCAGTACTTC
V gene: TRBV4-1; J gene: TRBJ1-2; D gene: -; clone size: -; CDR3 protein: CASSHGFGVVYGYTF; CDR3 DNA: TGCGCCAGCAGCCACGGCTTTGGGGTGGTCTATGGCTACACCTTC
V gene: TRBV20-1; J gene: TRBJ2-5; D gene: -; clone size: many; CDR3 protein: CSASTPTETQYF; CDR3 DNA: TGCAGTGCTAGCACTCCAACAGAGACCCAGTACTTC
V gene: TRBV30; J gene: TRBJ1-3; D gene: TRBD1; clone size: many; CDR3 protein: CAWRPTGGPGNTIYF; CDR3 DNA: TGTGCCTGGAGGCCTACAGGGGGCCCTGGAAACACCATATATTTT
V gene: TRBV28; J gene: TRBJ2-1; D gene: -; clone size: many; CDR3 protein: CASSQQGAKQFF; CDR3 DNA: TGTGCCAGCAGCCAACAAGGGGCCAAGCAGTTCTTC
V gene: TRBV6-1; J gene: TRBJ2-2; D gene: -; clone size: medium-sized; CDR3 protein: CASNWDGNTGELFF; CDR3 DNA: TGTGCCAGCAATTGGGACGGGAACACCGGGGAGCTGTTTTTT
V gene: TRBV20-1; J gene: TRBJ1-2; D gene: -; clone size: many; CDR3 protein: CSARPGEGYGYTF; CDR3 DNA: TGCAGTGCTCGCCCTGGGGAGGGCTATGGCTACACCTTC
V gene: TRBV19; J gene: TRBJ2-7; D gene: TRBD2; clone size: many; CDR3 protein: CASSIGTSGSYEQYF; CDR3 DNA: TGTGCCAGTAGTATAGGGACTAGCGGCAGCTACGAGCAGTACTTC
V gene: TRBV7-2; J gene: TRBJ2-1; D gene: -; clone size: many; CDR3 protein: CASSPRPRTSSYNEQFF; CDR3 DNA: TGTGCCAGCAGCCCTCGCCCCCGGACGAGCTCCTACAATGAGCAGTTCTTC
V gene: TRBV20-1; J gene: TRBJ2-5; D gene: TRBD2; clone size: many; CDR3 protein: CSARDYTSGGETQYF; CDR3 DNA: TGCAGTGCTAGAGATTACACTAGCGGGGGAGAGACCCAGTACTTC
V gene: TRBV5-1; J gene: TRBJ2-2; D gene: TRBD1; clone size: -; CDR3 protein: CASSLRQGWTGELFF; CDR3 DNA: TGCGCCAGCAGCTTGAGACAGGGATGGACCGGGGAGCTGTTTTTT
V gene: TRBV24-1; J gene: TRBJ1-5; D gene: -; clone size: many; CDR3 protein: CATSDGAGEKPQHF; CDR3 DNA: TGTGCCACCAGTGATGGGGCTGGGGAGAAGCCCCAGCATTTT
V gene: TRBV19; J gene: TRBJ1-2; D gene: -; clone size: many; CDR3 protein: CASSLVGDGYGYTF; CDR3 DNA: TGTGCCAGTAGCCTCGTAGGGGACGGCTATGGCTACACCTTC
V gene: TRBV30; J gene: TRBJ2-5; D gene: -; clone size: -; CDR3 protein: CAWTQREQETQYF; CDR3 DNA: TGTGCCTGGACCCAACGGGAGCAAGAGACCCAGTACTTC
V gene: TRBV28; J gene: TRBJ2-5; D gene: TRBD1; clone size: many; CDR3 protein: CASSLGTGVETQYF; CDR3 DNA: TGTGCCAGCAGTTTAGGGACAGGGGTAGAGACCCAGTACTTC
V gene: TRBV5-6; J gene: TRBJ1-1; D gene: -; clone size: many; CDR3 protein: CASSFGRGGEAFF; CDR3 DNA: TGTGCCAGCAGCTTCGGCCGAGGCGGTGAAGCTTTCTTT
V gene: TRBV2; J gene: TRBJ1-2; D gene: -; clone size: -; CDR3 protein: CASSVVYDGYTF; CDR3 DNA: TGTGCCAGCAGTGTGGTTTATGATGGCTACACCTTC
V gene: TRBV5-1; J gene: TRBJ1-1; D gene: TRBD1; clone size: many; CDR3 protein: CASSPQTGGREAFF; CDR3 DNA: TGCGCCAGCAGCCCTCAGACAGGGGGCAGGGAAGCTTTCTTT
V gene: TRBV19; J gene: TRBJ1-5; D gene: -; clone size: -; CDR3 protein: CASRNQAGGLSNQPQHF; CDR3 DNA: TGTGCCAGTAGAAACCAAGCGGGGGGCTTGAGCAATCAGCCCCAGCATTTT
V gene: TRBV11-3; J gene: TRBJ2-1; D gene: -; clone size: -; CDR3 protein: CASSPRGRGEQFF; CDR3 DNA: TGTGCCAGCAGCCCCCGAGGGCGTGGCGAGCAGTTCTTC
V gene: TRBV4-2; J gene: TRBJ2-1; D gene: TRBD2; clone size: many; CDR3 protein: CASSQDGLAGVNEQFF; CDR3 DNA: TGTGCCAGCAGCCAAGACGGGCTAGCGGGAGTGAATGAGCAGTTCTTC
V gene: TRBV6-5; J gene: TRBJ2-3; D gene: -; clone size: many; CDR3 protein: CASSYNRADTQYF; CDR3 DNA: TGTGCCAGCAGTTATAACCGCGCAGATACGCAGTATTTT
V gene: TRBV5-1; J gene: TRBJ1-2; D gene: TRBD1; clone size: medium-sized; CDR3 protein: CASSLFGTGNYGYTF; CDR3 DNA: TGCGCCAGCAGCTTATTCGGGACAGGGAACTATGGCTACACCTTC
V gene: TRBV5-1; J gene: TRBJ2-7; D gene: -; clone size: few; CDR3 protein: CDSSPRGGTYEQYF; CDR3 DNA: TGCGACAGCAGCCCCCGGGGTGGTACCTACGAGCAGTACTTC
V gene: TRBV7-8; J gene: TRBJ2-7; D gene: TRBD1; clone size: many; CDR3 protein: CASSLTGGFSYEQYF; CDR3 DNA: TGTGCCAGCAGCTTAACAGGGGGATTCTCCTACGAGCAGTACTTC
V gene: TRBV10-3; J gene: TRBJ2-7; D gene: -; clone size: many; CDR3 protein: CAISELGREDEQYF; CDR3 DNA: TGTGCCATCAGTGAGTTGGGCAGGGAGGACGAGCAGTACTTC
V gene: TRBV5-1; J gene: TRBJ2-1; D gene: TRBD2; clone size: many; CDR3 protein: CASSFKPKRILELAGVEQFF; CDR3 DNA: TGCGCCAGCAGCTTTAAGCCGAAACGGATTCTAGAACTAGCGGGAGTAGAGCAGTTCTTC
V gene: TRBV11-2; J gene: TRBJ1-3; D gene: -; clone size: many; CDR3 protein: CASSLEYQFSGNTIYF; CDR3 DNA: TGTGCCAGCAGCTTAGAATACCAGTTCTCTGGAAACACCATATATTTT
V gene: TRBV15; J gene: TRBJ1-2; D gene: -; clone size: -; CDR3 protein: CATSRESPGANYGYTF; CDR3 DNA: TGTGCCACCAGCAGAGAATCTCCAGGGGCTAACTATGGCTACACCTTC
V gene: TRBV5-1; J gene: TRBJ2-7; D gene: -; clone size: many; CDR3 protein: CASSLGENYEQYF; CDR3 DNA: TGCGCCAGCAGCTTGGGAGAAAACTACGAGCAGTACTTC
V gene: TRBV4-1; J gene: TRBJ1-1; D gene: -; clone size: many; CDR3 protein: CASSQDGGRREDTEAFF; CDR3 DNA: TGCGCCAGCAGCCAAGATGGGGGGCGGAGGGAGGACACTGAAGCTTTCTTT